This T cell receptor (beta chain) was obtained from a study of shared clonotypes between healthy human individuals. General study points: Although depth was large, rarefaction showed that sequencing of the sorted subsets was incomplete. Memory subsets generally showed lower estimated richness than naive subsets.

Comment on this clone: Its antigen is not identified. Other nucleotide sequences from this sample produce the same CDR3.

The CDR3 contains 13 residues. Germline loops: CDR1 SGHNT, CDR2 YYREEE (reference sequence). V shed 1 base, J shed 4 bases, and the junction held 0 bases outside the gene matches. Generated by immunoSEQ multiplex PCR, the TCRdb table keeps only in-frame clones and is missing some. The sample lists about 1.4 million clones, approximately 96% occurring once. The sample was naive CD4+ T cells sorted from blood. As for subset: CD45RA+ positively selected. The V call is TRBV5-4, the J call TRBJ2-5, with 8 bases fitting TRBD2. This clonotype was obtained from a young man in good health. The CDR3 region is CASSLRGGETQYF. CDR3 DNA: TGTGCCAGCAGCTTGCGGGGGGGAGAGACCCAGTACTTC.